A selection of T cell receptor beta chains follows, all from one sample in a study of T cells after yellow fever vaccination. TCRdb re-called the 5' RACE reads through MiXCR, storing one row per CDR3 protein. The profile shows about 130,000 distinct CDR3 sequences, just over 6.5% of them singletons. This specimen consisted of CD4+ T cells sorted from PBMCs, obtained 10 days after the yellow fever booster vaccination. These receptors came from a man aged 30 to 39 who received the YFV17D yellow fever vaccine. Each CDR3 is given with its conserved first and last residue. A D gene is named only where the DNA matches it firmly. Not every row has a clone size; where given, it reads once, few, many or a size class.

D gene	clone size	V gene	J gene	CDR3 protein	CDR3 DNA
TRBD1	many	TRBV5-6	TRBJ2-7	CASSRRGRGEQYF	TGTGCCAGCAGCCGAAGGGGGCGCGGCGAGCAGTACTTC
TRBD1	many	TRBV29-1	TRBJ2-7	CSAETGAEQYF	TGCAGCGCGGAAACAGGGGCCGAGCAGTACTTC
.	few	TRBV5-4	TRBJ2-2	CASSLVGDYTGELFF	TGTGCCAGCAGCTTGGTGGGGGACTACACCGGGGAGCTGTTTTTT
.	few	TRBV15	TRBJ1-1	CATSRSGSVGAFF	TGTGCCACCAGCAGATCCGGCTCGGTAGGAGCTTTCTTT
TRBD2	many	TRBV3-1	TRBJ2-1	CASSPALVAGVRNEQFF	TGTGCCAGCAGCCCCGCCCTCGTAGCGGGAGTGCGGAATGAGCAGTTCTTC
.	many	TRBV28	TRBJ2-4	CASIGENIQYF	TGTGCCAGCATAGGGGAAAACATTCAGTACTTC
.	many	TRBV20-1	TRBJ2-1	CSATGHPSLNEQFF	TGCAGTGCGACGGGACACCCGTCCCTCAATGAGCAGTTCTTC
.	many	TRBV29-1	TRBJ2-6	CSVEADSGANVLTF	TGCAGCGTTGAGGCTGACTCTGGGGCCAACGTCCTGACTTTC
.	many	TRBV3-1	TRBJ1-5	CASSLRAGSNQPQHF	TGTGCCAGCAGCCTTCGGGCGGGTAGCAATCAGCCCCAGCATTTT
.	many	TRBV5-1	TRBJ2-1	CASSWGHYNEQFF	TGCGCCAGCAGCTGGGGACATTACAATGAGCAGTTCTTC
.	.	TRBV5-4	TRBJ2-1	CASSLSREWSNEQFF	TGTGCCAGCAGCTTGAGCCGGGAGTGGAGCAATGAGCAGTTCTTC
.	few	TRBV21-1	TRBJ2-7	CASRRTSGRITTYEQYF	TGTGCCAGCAGAAGGACTAGCGGGAGGATAACTACCTACGAGCAGTACTTC
.	.	TRBV18	TRBJ2-5	CASSPTPAPSQETQYF	TGTGCCAGCTCACCAACCCCAGCGCCCTCCCAAGAGACCCAGTACTTC
TRBD2	many	TRBV19	TRBJ2-2	CASSIGGRTGELFF	TGTGCCAGTAGTATTGGCGGGAGGACCGGGGAGCTGTTTTTT
.	many	TRBV11-2	TRBJ2-7	CASSFGRSEQYF	TGTGCCAGCAGCTTTGGGCGGTCCGAGCAGTACTTC
TRBD1	many	TRBV20-1	TRBJ1-5	CSARLALDRGGNQPQHF	TGCAGTGCTAGACTTGCGCTAGACAGGGGCGGGAATCAGCCCCAGCATTTT
.	many	TRBV18	TRBJ2-5	CASSPLGQTQYF	TGTGCCAGCTCACCCCTGGGCCAGACCCAGTACTTC
TRBD2	many	TRBV11-2	TRBJ2-1	CASSSGLVVRNEQFF	TGTGCCAGCAGCTCCGGACTAGTCGTTCGCAATGAGCAGTTCTTC
.	many	TRBV9	TRBJ2-5	CASSVSPSSVETQYF	TGTGCCAGCAGCGTTAGCCCCTCCTCTGTGGAGACCCAGTACTTC
TRBD2	.	TRBV19	TRBJ2-1	CASSKREYNEQFF	TGTGCCAGTAGTAAGCGGGAGTACAATGAGCAGTTCTTC
.	many	TRBV28	TRBJ2-1	CASSGGPYNEQFF	TGTGCCAGCAGCGGGGGCCCCTACAATGAGCAGTTCTTC
.	many	TRBV20-1	TRBJ1-1	CSAARRPTEAFF	TGCAGTGCCGCAAGAAGACCCACTGAAGCTTTCTTT
TRBD1	few	TRBV11-2	TRBJ2-1	CASSLDWDSYNEQFF	TGTGCCAGCAGCTTAGATTGGGACAGCTACAATGAGCAGTTCTTC
TRBD1	.	TRBV12-3/TRBV12-4	TRBJ2-3	CTSCSSPPGRDRGSDTQYF	TGTACCAGCTGTTCGTCTCCCCCAGGCCGGGACAGGGGTTCAGATACGCAGTATTTT
.	many	TRBV7-2	TRBJ2-5	CASSLGSGETQYF	TGTGCCAGCAGCTTAGGATCCGGAGAGACCCAGTACTTC
TRBD1	many	TRBV20-1	TRBJ1-2	CSARLQGAYGYTF	TGCAGTGCTAGGTTACAGGGGGCTTATGGCTACACCTTC
.	many	TRBV7-2	TRBJ1-6	CASSLKGFASPLHF	TGTGCCAGCAGCTTAAAAGGTTTCGCTTCACCCCTCCACTTT
.	few	TRBV7-2	TRBJ1-4	CASSLAPPGGGEKLFF	TGTGCCAGCAGCTTAGCCCCTCCCGGGGGTGGTGAAAAACTGTTTTTT
.	many	TRBV10-3	TRBJ2-5	CAISASLGSGETQYF	TGTGCCATCAGTGCCTCACTAGGTTCTGGTGAGACCCAGTACTTC
.	many	TRBV12-3/TRBV12-4	TRBJ2-7	CASSLGDIYEQYF	TGTGCCAGCAGTTTAGGGGATATCTACGAGCAGTACTTC
TRBD1	many	TRBV28	TRBJ1-4	CASSVGGTVNEKLFF	TGTGCCAGCAGTGTTGGAGGGACAGTTAATGAAAAACTGTTTTTT
TRBD2	many	TRBV14	TRBJ2-1	CACGRGSSYNEQFF	TGTGCCTGCGGGCGGGGGAGCTCCTACAATGAGCAGTTCTTC
.	many	TRBV18	TRBJ2-1	CASSPMLSNEQFF	TGTGCCAGCTCACCTATGTTGAGCAATGAGCAGTTCTTC
.	many	TRBV28	TRBJ2-7	CASRVAYEQYF	TGTGCCAGCCGGGTCGCCTACGAGCAGTACTTC
TRBD1	many	TRBV29-1	TRBJ2-3	CSVSGQGSTDTQYF	TGCAGCGTGTCGGGACAGGGAAGCACAGATACGCAGTATTTT